The T cell receptor beta chain under discussion was sequenced for a study of CD8 T cells in Susac syndrome. With random hexamers, roughly 0.5 to 1 ug RNA was reverse transcribed. Coverage of TCR beta CDR3 amplification by immunoSEQ multiplex PCR extended to 54 Vbeta and 13 Jbeta. TCRdb re-derived calls from the immunoSEQ multiplex PCR reads in MiXCR, one entry per CDR3 protein. This table has over 350,000 distinct CDR3 sequences, approximately 85% appearing once. From germline, CDR1 is LNHDA and CDR2 SQIVND (reference sequence). Trimming took 4 bases from V and 8 from J; bases not matched to a gene: 4. The CDR3 covers 13 residues. CD8+ and CD4+ blood T cells underwent TCR beta sequencing. Study outcomes and limitations: The authors acknowledged that their TCR sequencing and HLA analysis involved a relatively small number of individuals.

As to this clonotype: Its target is unknown.

The chain has TRBV19 and TRBJ2-1, with 8 bases matching TRBD2. Sequencing input: CD8+ T cells from PBMCs. This TCR derives from a human donor with multiple sclerosis. This chain's CDR3 is CASSTGLADEQFF. As DNA, the CDR3 is TGTGCCAGTAGTACCGGACTAGCCGATGAGCAGTTCTTC. Variable domain in full (rest from reference TRBV19 and TRBJ2-1): DGGITQSPKYLFRKEGQNVTLSCEQNLNHDAMYWYRQDPGQGLRLIYYSQIVNDFQKGDIAEGYSVSREKKESFPLTVTSAQKNPTAFYLCASSTGLADEQFFGPGTRLTVL.